The entry below describes one TCR beta chain. The antigen is undetermined. The CDR3 is 17 residues long. Germline trimming cut 6 bases from V and 10 bases from J; bases unmatched to any gene: 17. Germline assignment: CDR1 MNHEY and CDR2 SMNVEV (reference sequence). These data originate in a study of cytomegalovirus exposure and HLA in healthy donors. Findings of the study overall: A few chains linked to CMV were shown in vitro to be specific for CMV antigens. Most TCR sequences proved rare, with some public TCRs found in many donors. 150 or so TCR beta chains were listed as cytomegalovirus-associated. A later analysis found first-cohort TCR clusters tended to co-occur in the 120 validation repertoires.

This table comes from immunoSEQ multiplex PCR, and its TCRdb copy is limited to in-frame clones, with some not included. The sample lists 100,000 to 150,000 clones, roughly 90% seen once, with about 1.9% in the top ten. Input material: PBMCs. The clonotype was recovered from a woman younger than 35 in good health and CMV-seronegative. The rearrangement links TRBV27 to TRBJ1-6, with 8 bases fitting TRBD1. This CDR3 reads CASRPLTGTGLSSPLHF. The DNA of the CDR3 is TGTGCCAGCAGGCCACTCACCGGGACAGGACTGAGCTCACCCCTCCACTTT.